Presented here are 15 T cell receptor beta chains from one specimen sequenced in a study of OX40 agonist ivuxolimab in advanced cancers. Repertoires were generated with immunoSEQ multiplex PCR, while TCRdb's copy carries only in-frame clones and drops some. The top ten clones hold around 2% of a sample with around 66,000 clones, around 90% of them seen once. The specimen was CD4+ or CD8+ T cells sorted from blood, collected in a trial of the OX40 agonist ivuxolimab. The receptor source for this set is an adult with an advanced solid tumor such as melanoma, head and neck, liver or kidney cancer.

The rearrangement uses TRBV9 and TRBJ1-6; 10 bases map to TRBD1. Trimming removed 4 bases from V and 6 bases from J; junction bases left unmatched: 4. Germline CDR1 reads SGDLS; CDR2 reads YYNGEE. This CDR3 is built from 15 residues. This CDR3 is CASSSGTGVNSPLHF. CDR3 DNA sequence: TGTGCCAGCAGCTCCGGGACAGGGGTTAATTCACCCCTCCACTTT.

The CDR3 here is CASSHGTGVYNEQFF. In DNA, the CDR3 is TGCGCCAGCAGCCACGGGACAGGAGTTTACAATGAGCAGTTCTTC. The chain recombines TRBV5-1 with TRBJ2-1, with 8 bases identical to TRBD1. This CDR3 is built from 15 residues. Germline V gene lookup returns CDR1 SGHRS and CDR2 YFSETQ. V was pared by 4 bases and J by 4 bases, with 7 bases of the junction left unmatched.

The J gene is TRBJ1-3, the V gene TRBV7-8; no definite D call. The CDR3 runs 12 residues. Germline loops: CDR1 SGHVS, CDR2 FQNEAQ. The V and J ends lost 5 bases and 4 bases respectively, with 6 bases between them. The CDR3 loop is CASSVLGNTIYF. In DNA, the CDR3 is TGTGCCAGCAGCGTTTTGGGAAACACCATATATTTT.

V and J are TRBV7-9 and TRBJ1-2; perhaps TRBD1 as D (6 bases). V was shortened by 2 bases and J by 8 bases, with 15 bases between the two germline ends. The length of the CDR3 is 14 residues. The germline V gene has CDR1 SEHNR and CDR2 FQNEAQ (reference sequence). CDR3 in amino acids: CASSLIQGSGGYTF. In DNA form, the CDR3 reads TGTGCCAGCAGCTTAATACAGGGAAGTGGCGGCTACACCTTC. The full variable domain, with the rest looked up from reference TRBV7-9 and TRBJ1-2, is DTGVSQNPRHKITKRGQNVTFRCDPISEHNRLYWYRQTLGQGPEFLTYFQNEAQLEKSRLLSDRFSAERPKGSFSTLEIQRTEQGDSAMYLCASSLIQGSGGYTFGSGTRLTVV.

This rearrangement joins TRBV19 to TRBJ2-3; D may be TRBD1 (5 bases). This CDR3 contains 16 residues. Germline V gene sequence: CDR1 LNHDA, CDR2 SQIVND (reference sequence). V was clipped by 3 bases and J by 0 bases, with 13 bases between them. The CDR3 DNA follows: TGTGCCAGTAGTATGACCCCACAGGTTAGCACAGATACGCAGTATTTT. Translating it yields CASSMTPQVSTDTQYF.

This rearrangement joins TRBV2 to TRBJ2-2, with D perhaps TRBD2 (6 bases). The CDR3 contains 16 residues. Between the trimmed V and J ends, which lost 3 bases and 7 bases, there was a span of 18 bases. Germline loops: CDR1 SNHLY, CDR2 FYNNEI. CDR3 sequence reads: CASSERGIGFGGELFF. The DNA of the CDR3 is TGTGCCAGCAGTGAGCGGGGAATTGGCTTTGGCGGGGAGCTGTTTTTT.

V and J are TRBV9 and TRBJ2-7; D is undetermined. V gave up 1 base and J gave up 2 bases, with 7 bases separating them. Germline CDR1 and CDR2: SGDLS and YYNGEE. The CDR3 contains 13 residues. In DNA, the CDR3 is TGTGCCAGCAGCGTAACGGAGACCTACGAGCAGTACTTC. Translation gives CASSVTETYEQYF.

This rearrangement joins TRBV15 to TRBJ2-3; D unresolved. The germline gives CDR1 LNHNV, CDR2 YYDKDF (reference sequence). The CDR3 runs 12 residues. V was shortened by 1 base and J by 6 bases, with 5 bases between the two germline ends. The CDR3 DNA reads TGTGCCACCAGCAGAGTAGGTGATACGCAGTATTTT. It translates to CATSRVGDTQYF.

This clone was recorded many times. The rearrangement joins TRBV15 to TRBJ1-1, with D possibly being TRBD1 (5 bases). The CDR3 covers 14 residues. Trimming cost V 1 base and J 7 bases, with 13 bases left between them. Per germline, CDR1 LNHNV and CDR2 YYDKDF (reference sequence). The CDR3 DNA reads TGTGCCACCAGCAGAGGTCGTTCCGACAGTGAAGCTTTCTTT. This gives the protein CATSRGRSDSEAFF.

This clone was recorded only once. J is TRBJ1-2 and V is TRBV4-2, with a weak D call TRBD1 (6 bases). Germline V CDR1 and CDR2: LGHNA, YNFKEQ. Trimming shortened V by 0 bases and J by 2 bases, and 16 bases separated the two germline ends. The CDR3 covers 17 residues. CDR3 DNA: TGTGCCAGCAGCCAAGATAACCAAGGGGGGGGAAACTATGGCTACACCTTC. It yields the protein CASSQDNQGGGNYGYTF.

The chain links TRBV5-8 to TRBJ1-4, with 9 bases lining up with TRBD1. Unmatched junction bases numbered 6, after V lost 4 bases and J lost 5 bases. Germline-derived CDR1 and CDR2 are SGHTS and YDEGEE. CDR3 size: 15 residues. The CDR3 coding sequence is TGTGCCAGCAGCGTACAGGGGGCCTACAATGAAAAACTGTTTTTT. As protein: CASSVQGAYNEKLFF.

V usage is TRBV27 and J usage is TRBJ2-5; D is perhaps TRBD1 (6 bases). CDR3 length equals 14 residues. With 4 bases removed from V and 2 bases from J, the gap between germline ends came to 11 bases. CDR1 and CDR2 from the germline V gene are MNHEY and SMNVEV (reference sequence). The CDR3 loop is CASSYQGQQETQYF. In DNA, the CDR3 is TGTGCCAGCAGTTACCAAGGACAGCAAGAGACCCAGTACTTC.

The V and J genes are TRBV19 and TRBJ1-6, with 8 nucleotides matching TRBD1. Unmatched junction bases numbered 3, after V lost 2 bases and J lost 6 bases. The CDR3 runs 15 residues. The germline V gene has CDR1 LNHDA and CDR2 SQIVND (reference sequence). The CDR3 nucleotides are TGTGCCAGTAGTATACGACAGGGGAGTAATTCACCCCTCCACTTT. Its protein is CASSIRQGSNSPLHF. Full variable domain (missing parts from reference TRBV19 and TRBJ1-6): DGGITQSPKYLFRKEGQNVTLSCEQNLNHDAMYWYRQDPGQGLRLIYYSQIVNDFQKGDIAEGYSVSREKKESFPLTVTSAQKNPTAFYLCASSIRQGSNSPLHFGNGTRLTVT.

The J gene is TRBJ1-2, the V gene TRBV2; 8 bases line up with TRBD1. The CDR3 loop spans 15 amino acids. The junction had 8 bases not matched to a gene; V was cut back by 1 base and J by 7 bases. CDR1 and CDR2 (germline): SNHLY, FYNNEI. The chain's CDR3 is CASSEGQGRGVGYTF. The CDR3 bases are TGTGCCAGCAGTGAAGGACAGGGGCGGGGGGTTGGCTACACCTTC.

DNA for the CDR3: TGTGCCAGCAGCTTTTGGGAGGGATCCAACTATGGCTACACCTTC. Translated: CASSFWEGSNYGYTF. The V and J genes are TRBV5-5 and TRBJ1-2; D uncertain. Per germline, CDR1 SGHKS and CDR2 YYEKEE (reference sequence). V lost 2 bases and J 2 bases, leaving 13 bases between the germline ends. The CDR3 length is 15 residues.